Listed below are T cell receptor beta chains from one sample, sequenced in a study of TIL therapy for anti-PD-1-resistant metastatic lung cancer. Generated by immunoSEQ multiplex PCR, the TCRdb table keeps only in-frame clones and is missing some. The profile covers around 55,000 clones, with 75% to 85% appearing a single time and 2.9% taken by the ten largest. Sequencing was performed on blood, taken at baseline. The receptors were sampled from a person between 30 and 79 years old with non-small cell lung cancer. CDR3s include the opening cysteine and the closing phenylalanine or tryptophan. The order of the fields is V gene, clone size, D gene, J gene, CDR3 DNA, CDR3 protein. The D gene is left open where the match is weak. Only part of the rows carry a size: once, few, many, or a class if the clone is expanded.

V gene: TRBV28; clone size: -; D gene: -; J gene: TRBJ2-1; CDR3 DNA: TGTGCCAGCAGTCCACCAGTGGGGGTCGATGAGCAGTTCTTC; CDR3 protein: CASSPPVGVDEQFF
V gene: TRBV6-5; clone size: -; D gene: -; J gene: TRBJ2-7; CDR3 DNA: TGTGCCTCTATGTGGGGGACCTACGAGCAGTACTTC; CDR3 protein: CASMWGTYEQYF
V gene: TRBV14; clone size: few; D gene: TRBD2; J gene: TRBJ2-1; CDR3 DNA: TGTGCCAGCAGCCAAGGGGAGGGTCAGGCTAGCCGTCCCTACAATGAGCAGTTCTTC; CDR3 protein: CASSQGEGQASRPYNEQFF
V gene: TRBV5-1; clone size: -; D gene: TRBD1; J gene: TRBJ2-3; CDR3 DNA: TGCGCCAGCAGCCTGCAGGGGGCGAGCTCCCTAAGCACAGATACGCAGTATTTT; CDR3 protein: CASSLQGASSLSTDTQYF
V gene: TRBV5-1; clone size: -; D gene: -; J gene: TRBJ1-3; CDR3 DNA: TGCGCCAGCAGCTTGGGGCAGTCCTCTGGAAACACCATATATTTT; CDR3 protein: CASSLGQSSGNTIYF
V gene: TRBV9; clone size: -; D gene: -; J gene: TRBJ1-4; CDR3 DNA: TGTGCCAGCAGCAGCCACAGGGATAATAATGAAAAACTGTTTTTT; CDR3 protein: CASSSHRDNNEKLFF
V gene: TRBV9; clone size: -; D gene: -; J gene: TRBJ1-2; CDR3 DNA: TGTGCCAGCAGCGTAGGTGTCGGGGTTGGCGATGGCTACACCTTC; CDR3 protein: CASSVGVGVGDGYTF
V gene: TRBV28; clone size: many; D gene: -; J gene: TRBJ1-6; CDR3 DNA: TGTGCCAGCAGTTTAAGGGCAGTATATTCACCCCTCCACTTT; CDR3 protein: CASSLRAVYSPLHF
V gene: TRBV4-1; clone size: -; D gene: -; J gene: TRBJ2-2; CDR3 DNA: TGCGCCAGCAGCCAAGTAGGAACCCGGGTGTTGAGGGGAGCCGGGGAGCTGTTTTTT; CDR3 protein: CASSQVGTRVLRGAGELFF
V gene: TRBV7-8; clone size: -; D gene: -; J gene: TRBJ2-6; CDR3 DNA: TGTGCCAGCAGCGTTATGGCCCCGGCTGGGGCCAACGTCCTGACTTTC; CDR3 protein: CASSVMAPAGANVLTF
V gene: TRBV6-5; clone size: -; D gene: TRBD1; J gene: TRBJ2-7; CDR3 DNA: TGTGCCAGCAGTCGACAGGGGGCGCAGGACTACGAGCAGTACTTC; CDR3 protein: CASSRQGAQDYEQYF
V gene: TRBV28; clone size: -; D gene: TRBD1; J gene: TRBJ1-5; CDR3 DNA: TGTGCCAGCAGTCTCGGACAGGGCCGCAATCAGCCCCAGCATTTT; CDR3 protein: CASSLGQGRNQPQHF
V gene: TRBV6-5; clone size: -; D gene: -; J gene: TRBJ2-7; CDR3 DNA: TGTGCCAGCAGCTTCTGGGGTCAGGGATACTACGAGCAGTACTTC; CDR3 protein: CASSFWGQGYYEQYF